This TCR beta chain was profiled in a study of graft-versus-host responses after intestinal transplantation. About the research overall: Multivisceral, liver-intestinal, or isolated intestinal grafts went to recipients. Induction using anti-thymocyte globulin, followed by tacrolimus and steroids for approximately 3 years, was given to all recipients. Study conclusions and caveats: Individuals who had graft-donor T cell macrochimerism had allografts that showed high graft-versus-host to host-versus-graft clonal ratios. Recipient marrow contained GvH clones, some of which appeared first in ileum or blood.

The germline V and J ends were trimmed by 3 bases and 0 bases, with 8 bases remaining between them. The length of the CDR3 is 14 residues. Germline values: CDR1 LNHDA, CDR2 SQIVND (reference sequence). Comment on this clone: Antigen: not known.

TCRdb's copy holds only in-frame clones and misses some; the assay was immunoSEQ multiplex PCR. This sample has 80,000 to 95,000 clones, with 85% to 95% found just once. The sequencing here drew on unstimulated CD8+ T cells sorted from spleen or lymph node cells, taken before intestinal transplant. This chain connects TRBV19 to TRBJ1-2, with D hard to call. The origin of this receptor is a human donor who received an intestinal transplant. The CDR3 DNA reads as TGTGCCAGTAGTATTTACACGTCTAACTATGGCTACACCTTC. Its protein is CASSIYTSNYGYTF.